A single sample gave rise to the 18 T cell receptor beta chains below, sequenced in a study of early T cells in non-severe SARS-CoV-2 infection. TCRdb analysed the 5' RACE reads with MiXCR anew, one entry per CDR3 protein. Of around 110,000 distinct CDR3 sequences listed, around 10% are singletons. The sequenced sample was whole blood. These receptors were collected from an adult who was a healthcare worker with PCR-confirmed SARS-CoV-2 infection or an uninfected control (not recorded which).

Only a few counts were recorded for this clonotype. The rearrangement uses TRBV28 and TRBJ2-7; D not resolved. CDR1 is MDHEN and CDR2 is SYDVKM in the germline V gene. The CDR3 contains 13 residues. Trimming took off 3 bases at V and 1 base at J, with 7 bases between the two ends. The CDR3 bases are TGTGCCAGCAGTTTGGGTACTTCCTACGAGCAGTACTTC. Translated: CASSLGTSYEQYF.

This clonotype was detected a few times. The rearrangement uses TRBV2 and TRBJ1-3; D call uncertain. The germline V gene encodes CDR1 SNHLY and CDR2 FYNNEI. Deletions cut 2 bases from V and 0 bases from J, with 2 bases between. The CDR3 contains 13 residues. DNA for the CDR3: TGTGCCAGCAGTGAAACCTCTGGAAACACCATATATTTT. Amino acid sequence: CASSETSGNTIYF.

This clonotype has more than one count but fewer than ten. The rearrangement uses TRBV12-3 or TRBV12-4 and TRBJ2-2; 11 positions agree with TRBD2. Germline trimming cut 10 bases from V and 3 bases from J; bases unmatched to any gene: 13. This CDR3 spans 17 amino acids. CDR3 nucleotide sequence: TGTGCCACCCGAACCGCCGGGACTAGCGGATACACCGGGGAGCTGTTTTTT. It is translated as CATRTAGTSGYTGELFF.

At least ten counts were recorded for this clonotype. This chain connects TRBV5-1 to TRBJ1-4; TRBD1 is a possible D gene (6 bases). The CDR3 consists of 14 residues. Deletions cut 4 bases from V and 4 bases from J, with 11 bases between. CDR1 is SGHRS, CDR2 YFSETQ, per germline. The CDR3 bases are TGCGCCAGCAGCCCAGGGGACTTTAATGAAAAACTGTTTTTT. Protein: CASSPGDFNEKLFF.

There are many counts of this clonotype. V gene TRBV6-2 or TRBV6-3 combines with J gene TRBJ1-2; TRBD1 might be the D (6 bases). V was trimmed by 6 bases and J by 2 bases, leaving 10 bases between them. This CDR3 contains 13 residues. Germline CDR1 MNHEY, CDR2 SVGEGT. CDR3 region: CASRSTGNYGYTF. The CDR3 region has the DNA TGTGCCAGCAGATCTACAGGGAACTATGGCTACACCTTC.

This chain connects TRBV20-1 to TRBJ2-7; no clear D. The CDR3 contains 11 residues. The V gene lost 0 bases and the J gene lost 5 bases, with 5 bases spanning the gap. CDR1 and CDR2 from the germline V gene are DFQATT and SNEGSKA (reference sequence). DNA for the CDR3: TGCAGTGCTAGAGATGCGGACGAGCAGTACTTC. It yields the protein CSARDADEQYF.

The chain carries TRBV28 and TRBJ1-5; D is ambiguous. Germline CDR1 reads MDHEN; CDR2 reads SYDVKM. V was pared by 7 bases and J by 0 bases, with 10 bases between. CDR3 length equals 14 residues. Written as DNA, the CDR3 is TGTGCCAGCACGGCCCACCCTAGCAATCAGCCCCAGCATTTT. This gives the protein CASTAHPSNQPQHF.

J is TRBJ1-1 and V is TRBV7-2, with a possible D match to TRBD1 (5 bases). The CDR3 loop spans 14 amino acids. With 6 bases removed from V and 0 bases from J, the gap between germline ends came to 11 bases. Germline CDR1 reads SGHTA; CDR2 reads FQGNSA. Written as DNA, the CDR3 is TGTGCCAGCAGGAGTAGGGGCATGAACACTGAAGCTTTCTTT. It yields the protein CASRSRGMNTEAFF.

This clonotype was counted ten times or more. The chain carries TRBV6-5 and TRBJ2-1; 8 nucleotides align to TRBD2. Per the germline V gene, CDR1 is MNHEY and CDR2 is SVGAGI. The ends lost 8 bases at V and 10 bases at J; junction bases unmatched: 13. The CDR3 is made up of 14 amino acids. The CDR3 coding sequence is TGTGCCAGCGCCCCTGGAGCGGGAGAATGGGAGCAGTTCTTC. Residues: CASAPGAGEWEQFF.

This clonotype appeared a few times. The chain links TRBV6-2 or TRBV6-3 to TRBJ2-3; 7 bases are shared with TRBD2. CDR1 and CDR2 from the germline V gene are MNHEY and SVGEGT. Trimming at V came to 7 bases and at J to 2 bases, leaving 6 bases not matched to a gene. The CDR3 runs to 14 residues. This CDR3 is CASTRSGNTDTQYF. The CDR3 DNA sequence: TGTGCCAGCACGCGCAGCGGGAACACAGATACGCAGTATTTT.

In this sample, this clonotype turned up a few times. The chain links TRBV4-1 to TRBJ2-1; the match to TRBD2 covers 7 bases. The CDR3 length is 16 residues. Germline V gives CDR1 MGHRA, CDR2 YSYEKL. The V gene end was trimmed by 1 base and the J gene end by 8 bases; junction bases not matched to a gene: 11. CDR3 DNA sequence: TGCGCCAGCAGCCAAGGGTATTCGCGGGAGTCGGATGAGCAGTTCTTC. The encoded protein is CASSQGYSRESDEQFF.

This clonotype was seen a handful of times. This chain connects TRBV28 to TRBJ2-7; D possibly corresponds to TRBD1 (6 bases). Trimming pared 2 bases from V and 0 bases from J, leaving 17 bases between. Germline assignment: CDR1 MDHEN and CDR2 SYDVKM. The CDR3 sequence is 17 residues long. The CDR3 DNA reads TGTGCCAGCAGTTTAAATATCCTAGGACAGAGCTCCTACGAGCAGTACTTC. Amino acids: CASSLNILGQSSYEQYF. Full variable domain (remainder filled in from reference TRBV28 and TRBJ2-7): DVKVTQSSRYLVKRTGEKVFLECVQDMDHENMFWYRQDPGLGLRLIYFSYDVKMKEKGDIPEGYSVSREKKERFSLILESASTNQTSMYLCASSLNILGQSSYEQYFGPGTRLTVT.

There are many counts of this clonotype. The chain carries TRBV12-3 or TRBV12-4 and TRBJ1-1; no reliable D call. The CDR3 is made up of 14 amino acids. Trimming cost V 3 bases and J 1 base, with 9 bases left between them. In nucleotides, the CDR3 is TGTGCCAGCAGTTTTGGTAGAAGGAACACTGAAGCTTTCTTT. This gives the protein CASSFGRRNTEAFF.

The sample holds one count of this clonotype. A single base separates this from a much larger clone, so it may be a read error. CDR3 protein: CANSLERAGGKNIQYF. The CDR3 coding sequence is TGTGCCAACAGCTTAGAGAGGGCGGGAGGCAAAAACATTCAGTACTTC. The rearrangement joins TRBV7-9 to TRBJ2-4; 8 bases map to TRBD2. This CDR3 is built from 16 residues. Germline V gene sequence: CDR1 SEHNR, CDR2 FQNEAQ (reference sequence). The full variable domain, with the rest looked up from reference TRBV7-9 and TRBJ2-4, is DTGVSQNPRHKITKRGQNVTFRCDPISEHNRLYWYRQTLGQGPEFLTYFQNEAQLEKSRLLSDRFSAERPKGSFSTLEIQRTEQGDSAMYLCANSLERAGGKNIQYFGAGTRLSVL.

The sample holds many counts of this clonotype. In nucleotides, the CDR3 is TGTGCCATCAGCCCGGGACTAGCATCGATTGAGCAGTTCTTC. Amino acids: CAISPGLASIEQFF. The genes are TRBV10-3 and TRBJ2-1; 9 bases are shared with TRBD2. The CDR3 loop spans 14 amino acids. Germline values: CDR1 ENHRY, CDR2 SYGVKD. The V segment lost 6 bases and the J segment 9 bases; nucleotides outside the gene matches: 9.

Only a few counts were recorded for this clonotype. The chain links TRBV14 to TRBJ1-2; 7 bases map to TRBD1. The CDR3 covers 12 residues. CDR1 and CDR2 (germline): SGHDN, FVKESK. V shed 4 bases, J shed 10 bases, and the junction held 6 bases outside the gene matches. CDR3 sequence reads: CASSPRGLNYTF. As DNA, the CDR3 is TGTGCCAGCAGCCCAAGGGGGCTTAACTACACCTTC.

V usage is TRBV9 and J usage is TRBJ2-2, with D possibly TRBD1 on 6 matching bases. The CDR3 contains 14 residues. The V gene's germline CDR1 is SGDLS and CDR2 YYNGEE. Trimming removed 3 bases at V and 5 bases at J, with 11 bases between. The CDR3 protein is CASSAETGTGELFF. The CDR3 DNA sequence: TGTGCCAGCAGCGCAGAAACAGGGACCGGGGAGCTGTTTTTT.

There are a few counts of this clonotype. The chain uses TRBV9 and TRBJ2-2; TRBD1 or TRBD2 may be the D gene (5 bases each). The CDR3 is 14 residues long. The germline V gene encodes CDR1 SGDLS and CDR2 YYNGEE. V was shortened by 4 bases and J by 3 bases, with 10 bases between the two germline ends. CDR3 sequence reads: CASSIGDDTGELFF. DNA of the CDR3: TGTGCCAGCAGCATCGGGGACGACACCGGGGAGCTGTTTTTT.